This T cell receptor beta chain was recorded in a study of CD8+ T cells in alopecia areata. Turning to the study itself: Patients in the treated group were given tofacitinib by mouth, 5 to 10 mg twice a day. The share of scalp area affected provided the severity score for treated patients.

Germline loops: CDR1 SGHDT, CDR2 YYEEEE. Trimming took off 0 bases at V and 5 bases at J, with 3 bases between the two ends. This CDR3 is 12 amino acids long. Sequencing templates came from extracted RNA that was reverse transcribed into cDNA. Data came from immunoSEQ multiplex PCR; TCRdb stores just in-frame clones and leaves some out. The data contain 150,000 to 200,000 clones, approximately 60% of them singletons. As to treatment: oral pan-JAK inhibitor, 5-10 mg twice daily. This clone was seen just once. The same CDR3 can be traced to other DNA sequences in this sample. This chain links TRBV5-6 with TRBJ1-5; D gene uncertain. The sequence came from a human donor with alopecia areata. The sequenced sample was CD4+ T cells sorted from blood, obtained at week 4, from a patient treated with tofacitinib. The CDR3 region is CASSLGDQPQHF. DNA of the CDR3: TGTGCCAGCAGCTTGGGTGATCAGCCCCAGCATTTT.